The sequence of this T cell receptor beta chain was determined in a study of cytomegalovirus exposure and HLA in healthy donors. The PCR was carried out with 60 Vbeta primers and 13 Jbeta primers. TCRdb's copy holds only in-frame clones and misses some; the assay was immunoSEQ multiplex PCR. The sample lists tens of thousands of clones, roughly 79% occurring once. Specimen: PBMCs. The TCR was taken from a woman aged 25 to 39 in good health and CMV-seronegative.

In DNA form, the CDR3 reads TGTGCCAGCAGTGAGGCCCGACTGGGGACCCAGTACTTC. Amino acids: CASSEARLGTQYF. The chain is built from TRBV25-1 and TRBJ2-5, with D unclear. The CDR3 contains 13 residues. Germline lookup yields CDR1 MGHDK and CDR2 SYGVNS. V was clipped by 3 bases and J by 7 bases, with 12 bases between them.